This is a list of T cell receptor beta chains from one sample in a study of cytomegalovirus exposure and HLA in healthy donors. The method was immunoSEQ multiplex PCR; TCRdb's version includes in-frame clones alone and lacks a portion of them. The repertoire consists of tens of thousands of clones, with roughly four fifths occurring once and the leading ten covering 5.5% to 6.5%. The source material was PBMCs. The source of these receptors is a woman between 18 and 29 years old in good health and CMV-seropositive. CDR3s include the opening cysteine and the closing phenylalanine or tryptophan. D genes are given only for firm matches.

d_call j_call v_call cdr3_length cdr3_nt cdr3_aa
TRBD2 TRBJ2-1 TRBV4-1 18 TGCGCCAGCATCTCCGGGACTAGCGGGACCAGCTCCTACAATGAGCAGTTCTTC CASISGTSGTSSYNEQFF
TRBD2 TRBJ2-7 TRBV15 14 TGTGCCACCAGCAGAGGAGCGGGACTCTACGAGCAGTACTTC CATSRGAGLYEQYF
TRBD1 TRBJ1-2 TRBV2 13 TGTGCCAGCGGGGACAGGGACCCCTATGGCTACACCTTC CASGDRDPYGYTF
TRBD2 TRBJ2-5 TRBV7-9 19 TGTGCCAGCAGCCAACACCTGGGACTAGCGGGAGGGCCATCGGAGACCCAGTACTTC CASSQHLGLAGGPSETQYF
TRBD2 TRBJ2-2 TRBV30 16 TGTGCCTGGAAAGCTGGGCTAGCGGAGCACACCGGGGAGCTGTTTTTT CAWKAGLAEHTGELFF
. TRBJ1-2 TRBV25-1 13 TGTGCCAGCAGTGAGAGAGACATCTATGGCTACACCTTC CASSERDIYGYTF
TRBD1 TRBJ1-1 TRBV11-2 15 TGTGCCAGCAGCACCCGGACAGGGATAAACACTGAAGCTTTCTTT CASSTRTGINTEAFF
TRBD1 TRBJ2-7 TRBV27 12 TGTGCCAGCGGACAGGGGGCTAACGAGCAGTACTTC CASGQGANEQYF
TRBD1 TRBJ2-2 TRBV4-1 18 TGCGCCAGCAGCCAATCCACCTACAGGGGACCAAGGGGCGGGGAGCTGTTTTTT CASSQSTYRGPRGGELFF
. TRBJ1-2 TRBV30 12 TGTGCCTGCCCGCAGGGGCCCGGTGGCTACACCTTC CACPQGPGGYTF
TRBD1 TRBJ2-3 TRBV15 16 TGTGCCACCAGCAGAAGGGACAGGGGGAGCACAGATACGCAGTATTTT CATSRRDRGSTDTQYF
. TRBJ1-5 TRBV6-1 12 TGTGCCAGCAGGCAGGGTGGACAGCCCCAGCATTTT CASRQGGQPQHF
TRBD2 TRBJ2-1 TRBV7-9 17 TGTGCCAGCAGCTTAGGCGATGGTGGGGCTAGCGGGAGTGAGCAGTTCTTC CASSLGDGGASGSEQFF
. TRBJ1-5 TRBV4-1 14 TGCGCCAGCAGCCTACACCCCCGTAATCAGCCCCAGCATTTT CASSLHPRNQPQHF
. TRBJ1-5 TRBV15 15 TGTGCCACCAGCATACTACGGTATAGCAATCAGCCCCAGCATTTT CATSILRYSNQPQHF
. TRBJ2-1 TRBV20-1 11 TGCAGTGCTAGCAGCGACAATGAGCAGTTCTTC CSASSDNEQFF
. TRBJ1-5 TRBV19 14 TGTGCCAGTATCGTTAAAGGGGGCAATCAGCCCCAGCATTTT CASIVKGGNQPQHF